Presented here are 21 T cell receptor beta chains from one specimen sequenced in a study of blood T cell repertoires in COVID-19. Libraries were prepared by immunoSEQ multiplex PCR; TCRdb keeps only in-frame clonotypes and omits some of them. The data hold about 62,000 clones, with 76% observed a single time. Material for sequencing was peripheral blood. Receptors were obtained from a woman aged 45-59 years with active or convalescent COVID-19.

Comment on this clone: The sample contains more than one DNA sequence encoding this CDR3. The chain employs TRBV7-3 and TRBJ1-1; D is uncertain. In germline, CDR1 is SGHTA, CDR2 FQGTGA. Between the trimmed V and J ends, which lost 0 bases and 1 base, there was a span of 3 bases. The CDR3 sequence is 13 residues long. The CDR3 loop reads CASSLTRNTEAFF. CDR3 in DNA: TGTGCCAGCAGCTTAACCAGGAACACTGAAGCTTTCTTT.

This chain joins TRBV7-6 and TRBJ2-2; D is unresolved. With 5 bases removed from V and 3 bases from J, the gap between germline ends came to 4 bases. This CDR3 spans 12 amino acids. The germline CDR1 and CDR2 sequences are SGHVS and FNYEAQ. Here the CDR3 reads CASSHYTGELFF. As DNA, the CDR3 is TGTGCCAGCAGCCACTACACCGGGGAGCTGTTTTTT.

This clone turned up a few times. V usage is TRBV5-3 and J usage is TRBJ1-1, with D tentatively TRBD1 (5 bases). TRBV5-3 is designated an ORF whose function remains uncertain. CDR3 length: 11 amino acids. V was shortened by 4 bases and J by 10 bases, with 11 bases between the two germline ends. CDR3 in amino acids: CARSGRVRAFF. For the CDR3, the DNA is TGTGCCAGAAGCGGCAGGGTCAGAGCTTTCTTT.

The J gene is TRBJ1-2, the V gene TRBV5-1; TRBD1 aligns across 11 bases. V lost 4 bases to trimming and J lost 4 bases; unmatched junction nucleotides: 6. Germline CDR1 reads SGHRS; CDR2 reads YFSETQ. This CDR3 has 15 residues. Here the CDR3 DNA reads TGCGCCAGCAGCGGCGGGACAGGGGGTTTCTATGGCTACACCTTC. Translation: CASSGGTGGFYGYTF.

This clone appeared a few times. The chain combines TRBV6-1 with TRBJ2-4; D unresolved. From germline, CDR1 is MNHNS and CDR2 SASEGT. V was shortened by 0 bases and J by 4 bases, with 4 bases between the two germline ends. The CDR3 sequence is 13 residues long. The CDR3 is CASSEAPKNIQYF. The CDR3, as DNA: TGTGCCAGCAGTGAAGCCCCTAAAAACATTCAGTACTTC.

The table lists this clone with a few counts. The chain recombines TRBV5-5 with TRBJ1-2; possible D gene TRBD1, 6 bases. Trimming removed 4 bases at V and 7 bases at J, with 20 bases between. Germline values: CDR1 SGHKS, CDR2 YYEKEE (reference sequence). This CDR3 contains 15 residues. The DNA for the CDR3 is TGTGCCAGCAGCCCTGGGGTTACAGGGCAGGGTGGCTACACCTTC. It encodes CASSPGVTGQGGYTF.

This chain connects TRBV9 to TRBJ2-1; 14 bases map to TRBD2. The J segment lost 8 bases and the V segment lost 0 bases, leaving 7 bases of the junction unmatched. The CDR3 length is 17 residues. Germline V gene data show CDR1 as SGDLS and CDR2 as YYNGEE. This chain's CDR3 is CASSVGEGLAGEYEQFF. The DNA of the CDR3 is TGTGCCAGCAGCGTAGGAGAGGGACTAGCGGGAGAGTATGAGCAGTTCTTC. Full variable domain (outside the CDR3, taken from reference TRBV9 and TRBJ2-1): DSGVTQTPKHLITATGQRVTLRCSPRSGDLSVYWYQQSLDQGLQFLIQYYNGEERAKGNILERFSAQQFPDLHSELNLSSLELGDSALYFCASSVGEGLAGEYEQFFGPGTRLTVL.

This clone came up once. The J gene is TRBJ2-2, the V gene TRBV5-1, with TRBD2 identical over 8 bases. CDR3 length: 15 residues. Germline values: CDR1 SGHRS, CDR2 YFSETQ. With 8 bases clipped from V and 5 bases from J, the junction kept 11 bases outside the gene matches. CDR3 DNA sequence: TGCGCCAGTTTCCCGGGACTAGTGAGTACCGGGGAGCTGTTTTTT. As protein: CASFPGLVSTGELFF.

The genes are TRBV2 and TRBJ1-1; 9 bases map to TRBD1. Germline-derived CDR1 and CDR2 are SNHLY and FYNNEI. This CDR3 region has 15 residues. V lost 5 bases and J lost 1; bases outside the gene matches: 5. CDR3 DNA sequence: TGTGCCAGCAGTCGACAGGGGGTGACGAACACTGAAGCTTTCTTT. This encodes CASSRQGVTNTEAFF.

This rearrangement joins TRBV20-1 to TRBJ2-1; D is possibly TRBD2 (6 bases). The V end was cut by 5 bases, the J end by 15 bases, with 17 bases between. This CDR3 is built from 11 residues. Germline V gives CDR1 DFQATT, CDR2 SNEGSKA (reference sequence). The CDR3 coding sequence is TGCAGTGCTCCAATGGGAGGTTTAGGGTTCTTC. Translated: CSAPMGGLGFF.

This sequence joins TRBV18 and TRBJ2-3; D may be TRBD1 (6 bases). Germline-derived CDR1 and CDR2 are KGHSH and LQKENI. The CDR3 contains 12 residues. Trimming cost V 5 bases and J 4 bases, with 7 bases left between them. CDR3 sequence (DNA): TGTGCCAGCTCAGAGGGGGCAGATACGCAGTATTTT. As protein: CASSEGADTQYF.

The chain employs TRBV9 and TRBJ2-6; 11 positions match TRBD1. CDR3 length: 19 residues. The V segment lost 3 bases and the J segment 0 bases; nucleotides outside the gene matches: 8. CDR1 is SGDLS and CDR2 is YYNGEE in the germline V gene. CDR3 sequence: CASSAAGQGVHSGANVLTF. The CDR3 nucleotides are TGTGCCAGCAGCGCAGCGGGACAGGGGGTACACTCTGGGGCCAACGTCCTGACTTTC.

The V call is TRBV19, the J call TRBJ2-1, with 8 bases identical to TRBD1. Per germline, CDR1 LNHDA and CDR2 SQIVND (reference sequence). The CDR3 loop spans 15 amino acids. J lost 0 bases, V lost 6 bases, and 4 bases had no gene match. The CDR3: CASRDRGSSYNEQFF. As DNA, the CDR3 is TGTGCCAGTAGAGACAGGGGAAGCTCCTACAATGAGCAGTTCTTC.

The gene calls are TRBV5-4 and TRBJ2-1, with TRBD2 as a possible D gene (5 bases). V lost 0 bases and J 3 bases, leaving 10 bases between the germline ends. Germline CDR1 and CDR2: SGHNT and YYREEE (reference sequence). This CDR3 spans 15 amino acids. CDR3 protein: CASSLGVGDYNEQFF. CDR3 DNA sequence: TGTGCCAGCAGCTTGGGGGTGGGAGACTACAATGAGCAGTTCTTC.

The CDR3 coding sequence is TGTGCCAGCAGCTTCGGGACAGGGCGTGTGCATTCACCCCTCCACTTT. Protein: CASSFGTGRVHSPLHF. The J gene is TRBJ1-6, the V gene TRBV5-6, with 9 bases aligning to TRBD1. The V gene's germline CDR1 is SGHDT and CDR2 YYEEEE. This CDR3 has 16 amino acids. The ends lost 2 bases at V and 8 bases at J; junction bases unmatched: 8.

The chain uses TRBV9 and TRBJ2-7; D possibly corresponds to TRBD2 (6 bases). The CDR3 has 14 residues. Per the germline V gene, CDR1 is SGDLS and CDR2 is YYNGEE. V lost 3 bases to trimming and J lost 7 bases, with 17 bases between them. The CDR3 sequence: CASSEGGAIGEQYF. CDR3 sequence (DNA): TGTGCCAGCAGCGAGGGCGGGGCCATTGGGGAGCAGTACTTC.

In this sample, this clone turned up once. This sequence joins TRBV7-8 and TRBJ1-4, with 8 bases fitting TRBD1. Germline CDR1 is SGHVS and CDR2 is FQNEAQ. The CDR3 spans 18 residues. J gave up 0 bases and V 5 bases, and 11 bases lay outside the gene matches. The CDR3 loop reads CASSPTGATRATNEKLFF. The CDR3, as DNA: TGTGCCAGCAGCCCGACAGGGGCGACACGTGCAACTAATGAAAAACTGTTTTTT. The complete variable domain, with remaining parts taken from reference TRBV7-8 and TRBJ1-4, reads GAGVSQSPRYKVAKRGQDVALRCDPISGHVSLFWYQQALGQGPEFLTYFQNEAQLDKSGLPSDRFFAERPEGSVSTLKIQRTQQEDSAVYLCASSPTGATRATNEKLFFGSGTQLSVL.

J is TRBJ1-2 and V is TRBV7-9; 9 nucleotides align to TRBD1. Germline V lookup: CDR1 SEHNR, CDR2 FQNEAQ (reference sequence). The CDR3 covers 15 residues. V was clipped by 0 bases and J by 4 bases; unmatched bases: 3. CDR3 amino acids: CASSLAGQGSYGYTF. CDR3 bases: TGTGCCAGCAGCTTAGCGGGACAGGGAAGCTATGGCTACACCTTC.

The chain links TRBV30 to TRBJ1-2; 9 nucleotides agree with TRBD1. V lost 3 bases to trimming and J lost 1 base; unmatched junction nucleotides: 0. The CDR3 loop spans 13 amino acids. The germline CDR1 and CDR2 sequences are GTSNPN and SVGIG (reference sequence). The CDR3 sequence: CAWRTGGNYGYTF. CDR3 bases: TGTGCCTGGAGGACAGGGGGTAACTATGGCTACACCTTC.

The J gene is TRBJ1-4, the V gene TRBV4-3, with a possible D match to TRBD1 (6 bases). Deletions cut 5 bases from V and 6 bases from J, with 13 bases between. The CDR3 loop spans 14 amino acids. Per germline, CDR1 LGHNA and CDR2 YSLEER. The CDR3 reads CASSFAGADEKLFF. The CDR3 bases are TGCGCCAGCAGCTTCGCAGGGGCTGATGAAAAACTGTTTTTT.

V is TRBV4-1 and J is TRBJ1-4; TRBD1 matches at 9 bases. V was pared by 2 bases and J by 5 bases, with 12 bases of the junction left unmatched. The CDR3 consists of 18 residues. CDR1 is MGHRA and CDR2 is YSYEKL in the germline V gene. CDR3 bases: TGCGCCAGCAGCCAACTTCCGGGACAGGGAGGCCCAAATGAAAAACTGTTTTTT. Protein product: CASSQLPGQGGPNEKLFF.